Sequencing of this T cell receptor beta chain was carried out in a study of identical twins. About this clonotype: Its antigen is undetermined.

General observations from the study: Analyses based on zero insertions could be partly confounded by invariant MAIT and iNKT cells.

The trim removed 3 bases at V and 4 bases at J, leaving 1 base unmatched. Germline CDR1 LNHDA, CDR2 SQIVND (reference sequence). The CDR3 consists of 13 residues. All of the donors were Caucasians in good health. Using its own MiXCR run on the 5' RACE reads, TCRdb lists one record per CDR3 protein. The sample shows about 240,000 distinct CDR3 sequences, roughly 13% of them seen only once. The same sample was also used in a study of yellow fever vaccine responses in identical twins.

The source material was memory (CD45RO+) T cells sorted from blood. This rearrangement joins TRBV19 to TRBJ2-5; TRBD1 agrees at 8 bases. The receptor was derived from a woman aged 18-29 years in good health. CDR3: CASSIGQGETQYF. The CDR3 nucleotides read TGTGCCAGTAGTATTGGACAGGGAGAGACCCAGTACTTC.